This T cell receptor beta chain was retrieved from a study of blood T cell repertoires in COVID-19. Overall study context: Whether acute or convalescent, the COVID-19 samples came from the United States, Italy and Spain.

Sequencing was performed with immunoSEQ multiplex PCR; in TCRdb, only in-frame clones are kept and a portion is missing. The sample holds 210,000 or so clones; 85% to 90% are singletons and the top ten take almost 4.5%. Trimming pared 5 bases from V and 0 bases from J, leaving 14 bases between. CDR1 and CDR2 (germline): MNHNY, SVGAGI (reference sequence). The CDR3 totals 17 residues. Sequenced material: peripheral blood. This clonotype was sampled from a man between 50 and 59 years old with acute or convalescent COVID-19. The genes are TRBV6-6 and TRBJ1-6; D gene ambiguous. The CDR3 loop reads CASSRAASSSYNSPLHF. CDR3 sequence (DNA): TGTGCCAGCAGTCGGGCCGCGTCTAGCTCCTATAATTCACCCCTCCACTTT.